These 27 T cell receptor beta chains originate from one sample sequenced in a study of T cells in Graves' hyperthyroidism and ophthalmopathy. Using RNA transcripts as the source, TCR beta CDR3 regions were amplified. HTBI primers drove first-round RT-PCR of the TCR CDR3. TCRdb processed the multiplex PCR reads anew with MiXCR; each CDR3 protein has one entry. The data show 150,000 or so distinct CDR3 sequences, 22% seen once. The sample comprised blood. The receptors were sampled from a woman aged 50 to 65 with Graves' hyperthyroidism that later progressed to Graves' ophthalmopathy.

The rearrangement joins TRBV3-1 to TRBJ2-1, with 9 bases aligning to TRBD2. Trimming cost V 4 bases and J 9 bases; bases outside gene matches: 4. CDR1 is LGHDT and CDR2 is YNNKEL in the germline V gene (reference sequence). The CDR3 contains 13 residues. In nucleotides, the CDR3 is TGTGCCAGCAGCCGGGGACTAGCCGGTGAGCAGTTCTTC. It codes for CASSRGLAGEQFF.

This clonotype was counted ten times or more. The V gene is TRBV6-1, the J gene TRBJ2-7; unclear D gene. The V and J ends lost 6 bases and 7 bases respectively, with 10 bases between them. Germline V lookup: CDR1 MNHNS, CDR2 SASEGT. This CDR3 has 11 residues. CDR3 loop: CASSPAQEQYF. CDR3 bases: TGTGCCAGCAGCCCCGCCCAAGAGCAGTACTTC.

This clonotype was found many times. V and J are TRBV28 and TRBJ2-5; 8 nucleotides line up with TRBD2. CDR3 size: 13 residues. Germline V gene sequence: CDR1 MDHEN, CDR2 SYDVKM. V lost 7 bases and J lost 4; bases outside the gene matches: 5. The CDR3: CASNQAGGETQYF. CDR3 sequence (DNA): TGTGCCAGCAATCAGGCGGGAGGAGAGACCCAGTACTTC.

This clonotype has a handful of counts. The chain joins TRBV7-8 to TRBJ1-1, with no clear D. Looked up from germline, CDR1 is SGHVS and CDR2 is FQNEAQ. This CDR3 has 12 residues. The V end lost 2 bases, the J end lost 3 bases, and 4 bases lay between the germline ends. The CDR3 DNA reads TGTGCCAGCAGCTTATCAGACACTGAAGCTTTCTTT. Amino acids: CASSLSDTEAFF.

This clonotype appeared many times. The chain has TRBV7-8 and TRBJ1-1; D gene unclear. The germline CDR1 and CDR2 sequences are SGHVS and FQNEAQ. The CDR3 is made up of 13 amino acids. The ends were cut back, 2 bases at V and 4 bases at J, with 8 bases in the middle. CDR3 DNA: TGTGCCAGCAGCTTAAGGCGGTCCACTGAAGCTTTCTTT. As protein: CASSLRRSTEAFF.

This clonotype was found once. The CDR3 DNA sequence: TGTGCCAGCAGTTTAAGGACTAGCGGGAGGGACAATGAGCAGTTCTTC. Amino acids: CASSLRTSGRDNEQFF. The V gene is TRBV12-3 or TRBV12-4, the J gene TRBJ2-1; TRBD2 matches 15 bases. The CDR3 loop spans 16 amino acids. J was trimmed by 5 bases and V by 2 bases; bases with no gene match: 1.

The V gene is TRBV28, the J gene TRBJ1-2; 7 positions match TRBD1. Germline CDR1 MDHEN, CDR2 SYDVKM. The CDR3 totals 13 residues. After removal of 8 bases from V and 2 bases from J, the junction contained 5 bases not matched to a gene. The CDR3, as DNA: TGTGCCAGCTTGGTGGGACAGAACTATGGCTACACCTTC. This codes for CASLVGQNYGYTF.

The V gene is TRBV27, the J gene TRBJ2-1; TRBD1 aligns across 7 bases. The J segment lost 4 bases and the V segment lost 7 bases, leaving 7 bases of the junction unmatched. Germline-derived CDR1 and CDR2 are MNHEY and SMNVEV (reference sequence). The CDR3 covers 14 residues. The CDR3 region has the DNA TGTGCCAGCAAACACCAGGGACAGTACAATGAGCAGTTCTTC. Translating gives CASKHQGQYNEQFF.

This clonotype was observed a handful of times. The chain joins TRBV11-2 to TRBJ2-1; D is unclear. CDR3 length: 15 residues. V lost 2 bases, J lost 5 bases, and 13 bases lay in between. Germline CDR1 reads SGHAT; CDR2 reads FQNNGV. The CDR3 protein is CASSLTRSVNNEQFF. The CDR3, as DNA: TGTGCCAGCAGCTTAACCCGATCAGTAAACAATGAGCAGTTCTTC.

This clonotype was seen a handful of times. The chain links TRBV7-9 to TRBJ2-7; TRBD2 matches 8 bases. This CDR3 is built from 15 residues. The ends lost 1 base at V and 8 bases at J; junction bases unmatched: 10. CDR1 is SEHNR, CDR2 FQNEAQ, per germline (reference sequence). CDR3 sequence: CASSLEASGRQQQYF. The CDR3, as DNA: TGTGCCAGCAGCTTAGAAGCCAGCGGGAGACAACAGCAGTACTTC. The full variable domain, in which reference TRBV7-9 and TRBJ2-7 provide the parts outside the CDR3, is DTGVSQNPRHKITKRGQNVTFRCDPISEHNRLYWYRQTLGQGPEFLTYFQNEAQLEKSRLLSDRFSAERPKGSFSTLEIQRTEQGDSAMYLCASSLEASGRQQQYFGPGTRLTVT.

For the CDR3, the DNA is TGTGCCAGCAGCCCGAACCCTAGCTCCTACGAGCAGTACTTC. This gives the protein CASSPNPSSYEQYF. The rearrangement links TRBV7-6 to TRBJ2-7; D is unclear. This CDR3 has 14 residues. Germline V CDR1 and CDR2: SGHVS, FNYEAQ. V lost 5 bases and J 0 bases, leaving 11 bases between the germline ends.

This rearrangement joins TRBV2 to TRBJ2-7; D unclear. V shed 3 bases and J shed 4 bases, with 4 bases lying between them. This CDR3 spans 11 amino acids. In germline, CDR1 is SNHLY, CDR2 FYNNEI. The CDR3 loop is CASSELYEQYF. CDR3 DNA sequence: TGTGCCAGCAGTGAGTTGTACGAGCAGTACTTC.

To note about this clonotype: This sequence may be a read error, since a much larger clone differs from it by one base. J is TRBJ2-7 and V is TRBV6-1; D gene ambiguous. Per germline, CDR1 MNHNS and CDR2 SASEGT. This CDR3 contains 16 residues. Here the CDR3 reads CASSGPPYGVSHEEYF. For the CDR3, the DNA is TGTGCCAGCAGTGGCCCCCCTTATGGAGTGAGCCACGAGGAGTACTTC.

The V and J genes are TRBV19 and TRBJ1-2; D is perhaps TRBD1 (5 bases). Deletions cut 5 bases from V and 7 bases from J, with 11 bases between. This CDR3 region has 12 residues. CDR1 is LNHDA and CDR2 is SQIVND in the germline V gene (reference sequence). The CDR3 DNA reads TGTGCCAGTAGTCTCCAGGGCTCTGGCTACACCTTC. As protein: CASSLQGSGYTF. The complete variable domain, with remaining parts taken from reference TRBV19 and TRBJ1-2, reads DGGITQSPKYLFRKEGQNVTLSCEQNLNHDAMYWYRQDPGQGLRLIYYSQIVNDFQKGDIAEGYSVSREKKESFPLTVTSAQKNPTAFYLCASSLQGSGYTFGSGTRLTVV.

The sample holds many counts of this clonotype. J is TRBJ2-7 and V is TRBV10-3; D is ambiguous. This CDR3 contains 11 residues. Germline CDR1 and CDR2: ENHRY and SYGVKD. Trimming removed 3 bases at V and 4 bases at J, with 4 bases between. This CDR3 is CAISDAYEQYF. The CDR3 DNA follows: TGTGCCATCAGTGACGCGTACGAGCAGTACTTC.

This clonotype has ten or more counts. The rearrangement uses TRBV2 and TRBJ1-4; 7 bases are a match to TRBD1. There are 15 residues in the CDR3. Germline CDR1 SNHLY, CDR2 FYNNEI. Trimming removed 4 bases from V and 7 bases from J; junction bases left unmatched: 9. In DNA, the CDR3 is TGTGCCAGCAGTGGACAGGGACTACCCGGTGAAAAACTGTTTTTT. Translation: CASSGQGLPGEKLFF.

This clonotype was seen a few times. The chain has TRBV28 and TRBJ2-2; 8 nucleotides line up with TRBD1. Unmatched junction bases numbered 7, after V lost 4 bases and J lost 3 bases. The germline V gene encodes CDR1 MDHEN and CDR2 SYDVKM. The CDR3 runs 16 residues. The CDR3 sequence: CASSSSGTGDTGELFF. For the CDR3, the DNA is TGTGCCAGCAGTTCATCCGGGACAGGAGACACCGGGGAGCTGTTTTTT.

The rearrangement joins TRBV11-1 to TRBJ2-1; 12 nucleotides align to TRBD1. This CDR3 has 15 residues. Unmatched junction bases numbered 7, after V lost 5 bases and J lost 8 bases. The V gene's germline CDR1 is SGHAT and CDR2 FQDESV (reference sequence). CDR3 in amino acids: CASSPRDRGLDEQFF. CDR3 nucleotide sequence: TGTGCCAGCAGCCCCCGGGACAGGGGGCTCGATGAGCAGTTCTTC.

J is TRBJ1-2 and V is TRBV9, with 7 nucleotides matching TRBD1. In germline, CDR1 is SGDLS, CDR2 YYNGEE. The CDR3 sequence is 14 residues long. Trimming cost V 2 bases and J 4 bases; bases outside gene matches: 5. CDR3 sequence reads: CASSVGTVPYGYTF. CDR3 DNA sequence: TGTGCCAGCAGCGTGGGGACAGTGCCCTATGGCTACACCTTC.

The rearrangement uses TRBV6-5 and TRBJ2-7; possibly TRBD2 for D (5 bases). Germline CDR1 is MNHEY and CDR2 is SVGAGI. The CDR3 has 15 residues. The V end lost 8 bases, the J end lost 3 bases, and 20 bases lay between the germline ends. The CDR3: CASLKDREYHYEQYF. The CDR3 coding sequence is TGTGCCAGCTTAAAGGACCGGGAATACCACTACGAGCAGTACTTC.

Written as DNA, the CDR3 is TGTGCCAGCAGCTCTGGGACTAGAGCTTCCCCATCTGGGGCCAACGTCCTGACTTTC. It yields the protein CASSSGTRASPSGANVLTF. The chain employs TRBV7-6 and TRBJ2-6; 8 bases match TRBD2. Germline V lookup: CDR1 SGHVS, CDR2 FNYEAQ. V gave up 4 bases and J gave up 1 base; unmatched junction bases: 12. This CDR3 region has 19 residues.

Many counts were recorded for this clonotype. The rearrangement joins TRBV2 to TRBJ2-5; D is undetermined. V lost 1 base to trimming and J lost 4 bases, with 4 bases between them. Germline CDR1 reads SNHLY; CDR2 reads FYNNEI. This CDR3 is built from 12 residues. The CDR3 here is CASSEDGETQYF. The CDR3 DNA reads as TGTGCCAGCAGTGAAGACGGAGAGACCCAGTACTTC.

In this sample, this clonotype turned up a few times. The chain has TRBV13 and TRBJ2-1, with TRBD1 matching 7 bases. V was pared by 3 bases and J by 4 bases, with 6 bases of the junction left unmatched. CDR1 is PRHDT and CDR2 is FYEKMQ in the germline V gene (reference sequence). The CDR3 is 15 amino acids. DNA for the CDR3: TGTGCCAGCAGCTTGCAACAGGGGAAATACAATGAGCAGTTCTTC. Protein sequence: CASSLQQGKYNEQFF.

This clonotype came up once. The chain carries TRBV29-1 and TRBJ2-2; 11 bases align to TRBD1. CDR1 SQVTM and CDR2 ANQGSEA come from the germline V gene. The CDR3 loop spans 14 amino acids. V gave up 6 bases and J gave up 6 bases; unmatched junction bases: 6. Here the CDR3 reads CSVGRDRGAGELFF. The DNA of the CDR3 is TGCAGCGTAGGCCGGGACAGGGGGGCCGGGGAGCTGTTTTTT.

This clonotype was observed many times. The chain combines TRBV20-1 with TRBJ2-7; a weak D match, TRBD2 (5 bases). The CDR3 is made up of 12 amino acids. Trimming left V 6 bases short and J 4 bases short, with 13 bases between. Per germline, CDR1 DFQATT and CDR2 SNEGSKA (reference sequence). The CDR3 region has the DNA TGCAGTGCGACCAGTACGGGGTACGAGCAGTACTTC. Amino acid sequence: CSATSTGYEQYF.

The chain joins TRBV15 to TRBJ2-5; 7 bases are a match to TRBD1. Germline values: CDR1 LNHNV, CDR2 YYDKDF (reference sequence). V trimming: 3 bases; J trimming: 5 bases; junction bases outside the gene matches: 9. The CDR3 covers 15 residues. The CDR3 protein is CATSRGQTGQETQYF. The CDR3 region has the DNA TGTGCCACCAGCAGGGGACAGACAGGGCAGGAGACCCAGTACTTC. Variable domain in full (rest from reference TRBV15 and TRBJ2-5): DAMVIQNPRYQVTQFGKPVTLSCSQTLNHNVMYWYQQKSSQAPKLLFHYYDKDFNNEADTPDNFQSRRPNTSFCFLDIRSPGLGDTAMYLCATSRGQTGQETQYFGPGTRLLVL.

This clonotype was seen at least ten times. This chain connects TRBV5-1 to TRBJ2-2; 8 nucleotides match TRBD2. V was clipped by 3 bases and J by 4 bases; unmatched bases: 2. CDR3 size: 14 residues. Germline values: CDR1 SGHRS, CDR2 YFSETQ. The CDR3 nucleotides are TGCGCCAGCAGCTCGGGAGGGCCCACCGGGGAGCTGTTTTTT. Translated: CASSSGGPTGELFF.